A selection of T cell receptor beta chains follows, all from one sample in a study of radiation and T cells in renal cell carcinoma. Clones were read by immunoSEQ multiplex PCR, and TCRdb kept only the in-frame ones, dropping some. This sample has some 130,000 clones, with about 81% found just once. Source: blood, taken from a patient whose treatment included radiotherapy and nephrectomy. All receptors come from a woman aged 60 to 75 with renal cell carcinoma. CDR3s include the opening cysteine and the closing phenylalanine or tryptophan. D genes are given only for firm matches. Clone size appears in some rows only: once, few, many, or a class for an expanded clone.

CDR3aa	CDR3nt	v_gene	j_gene	d_gene	abundance
CASSLYGLAMAYEQYF	TGTGCCAGCAGCTTATACGGACTAGCGATGGCCTACGAGCAGTACTTC	TRBV7-2	TRBJ2-7	TRBD2	.
CASSALAGPSGNTIYF	TGTGCCAGCAGCGCTCTAGCCGGCCCCTCTGGAAACACCATATATTTT	TRBV9	TRBJ1-3	.	.
CASSYSGEANIQYF	TGTGCCAGCAGTTACTCAGGGGAGGCGAACATTCAGTACTTC	TRBV6-5	TRBJ2-4	.	.
CASSFPGRVREQFF	TGTGCCAGCAGTTTCCCAGGGAGGGTGAGGGAGCAGTTCTTC	TRBV28	TRBJ2-1	TRBD2	once
CASMSGANVLTF	TGCGCCAGCATGTCTGGGGCCAACGTCCTGACTTTC	TRBV4-1	TRBJ2-6	.	few
CASSYSRTANEKLFF	TGTGCCAGCAGTTACTCTCGGACAGCTAATGAAAAACTGTTTTTT	TRBV6-6	TRBJ1-4	.	.
CASSLGGYGGIVADTQYF	TGTGCCAGCAGCTTAGGAGGGTATGGCGGGATAGTCGCAGATACGCAGTATTTT	TRBV7-6	TRBJ2-3	.	.
CASSLEGQPSTDTQYF	TGCGCCAGCAGCTTGGAGGGGCAACCTAGCACAGATACGCAGTATTTT	TRBV5-1	TRBJ2-3	.	.
CASSGSGLAGGSAYEQYF	TGTGCCAGCAGTGGATCGGGACTAGCGGGAGGGTCCGCCTACGAGCAGTACTTC	TRBV27	TRBJ2-7	TRBD2	.
CASSEDHRGQETQYF	TGTGCCAGCAGTGAAGATCATAGAGGGCAAGAGACCCAGTACTTC	TRBV2	TRBJ2-5	.	.
CASSPAGAKGEKLFF	TGTGCCAGCTCACCAGCAGGGGCCAAAGGAGAAAAACTGTTTTTT	TRBV18	TRBJ1-4	.	.
CASRDGQGKTFF	TGCGCCAGCAGAGATGGACAGGGTAAGACTTTCTTT	TRBV10-1	TRBJ1-1	TRBD1	.
CASSLQGGISGANVLTF	TGCGCCAGCAGCTTACAGGGAGGGATATCTGGGGCCAACGTCCTGACTTTC	TRBV5-1	TRBJ2-6	.	.
CASSYLRDRHQPQHF	TGTGCCAGCAGTTACCTCCGGGACAGACATCAGCCCCAGCATTTT	TRBV6-6	TRBJ1-5	TRBD1	.
CASSYNRGTEAFF	TGTGCCAGCAGTTATAACAGAGGCACTGAAGCTTTCTTT	TRBV6-5	TRBJ1-1	.	.
CASSLERTETQYF	TGTGCCAGCAGCTTAGAAAGGACGGAGACCCAGTACTTC	TRBV11-2	TRBJ2-5	.	.
CAIRAGGSYEQYF	TGTGCCATCAGGGCAGGGGGCAGCTACGAGCAGTACTTC	TRBV10-3	TRBJ2-7	TRBD1	.
CASSLETGRQPQHF	TGTGCCAGCAGCTTAGAGACAGGGCGACAGCCCCAGCATTTT	TRBV7-2	TRBJ1-5	TRBD1	.
CASSDPGQGYNEQFF	TGTGCCAGCAGCGACCCGGGACAGGGCTACAATGAGCAGTTCTTC	TRBV7-9	TRBJ2-1	TRBD1	.
CASSPLAGGPEEQYF	TGTGCCAGTAGTCCCCTAGCGGGAGGGCCCGAAGAGCAGTACTTC	TRBV19	TRBJ2-7	TRBD2	once
CASSLGHIYEQYF	TGTGCCAGCAGCTTAGGACACATCTACGAGCAGTACTTC	TRBV7-2	TRBJ2-7	.	.
CASSVLTGGEQFF	TGTGCCAGCAGCGTCCTGACAGGGGGCGAGCAGTTCTTC	TRBV9	TRBJ2-1	TRBD1	.
CASSGRNQPQHF	TGTGCCAGTAGTGGGCGTAATCAGCCCCAGCATTTT	TRBV19	TRBJ1-5	.	.
CASSLVGVVADRGVHEQYF	TGTGCCAGCAGCTTAGTCGGGGTCGTCGCGGACAGGGGCGTCCACGAGCAGTACTTC	TRBV11-2	TRBJ2-7	TRBD1	once
CASSIFGSEDTQYF	TGTGCCAGTAGTATATTCGGGAGTGAGGATACGCAGTATTTT	TRBV19	TRBJ2-3	.	.